The 11 T cell receptor beta chains presented below share a single source sample, sequenced in a study of blood T cell repertoires in COVID-19. Here immunoSEQ multiplex PCR was the method, and the copy in TCRdb shows in-frame clones only, minus some. The sample carries some 210,000 clones, around four fifths recorded once. The sequenced sample was peripheral blood. Receptors originate from a man aged 50-60 years with active or convalescent COVID-19.

This sequence joins TRBV2 and TRBJ2-7, with no clear D. CDR1 is SNHLY, CDR2 FYNNEI, per germline. V lost 0 bases and J 5 bases, leaving 14 bases between the germline ends. The CDR3 has 15 amino acids. CDR3 bases: TGTGCCAGCAGTGAAGCAGCCCCCAATCCCAACGAGCAGTACTTC. Encoded protein: CASSEAAPNPNEQYF.

The chain employs TRBV29-1 and TRBJ2-2; TRBD2 might be the D (6 bases). The CDR3 has 14 amino acids. Germline V gives CDR1 SQVTM, CDR2 ANQGSEA. The germline V and J ends were trimmed by 4 bases and 0 bases, with 9 bases remaining between them. CDR3 in amino acids: CSVGLGANTGELFF. In nucleotides, the CDR3 is TGCAGCGTTGGACTAGGTGCGAACACCGGGGAGCTGTTTTTT.

This sequence joins TRBV27 and TRBJ1-1; D is possibly TRBD1 (6 bases). This CDR3 is built from 13 residues. The V gene lost 5 bases and the J gene lost 4 bases, with 11 bases spanning the gap. The V gene's germline CDR1 is MNHEY and CDR2 SMNVEV (reference sequence). CDR3 bases: TGTGCCAGCAGTACCGACAGGATCACTGAAGCTTTCTTT. Amino acid sequence: CASSTDRITEAFF.

The chain uses TRBV9 and TRBJ2-3; weak D call: TRBD2 (6 bases). CDR1 is SGDLS, CDR2 YYNGEE, per germline. V dropped 1 base and J dropped 4 bases, with 16 bases sitting between them. This CDR3 is built from 16 residues. The chain's CDR3 is CASSVTRGQHADTQYF. The DNA for the CDR3 is TGTGCCAGCAGCGTAACGCGGGGCCAGCATGCAGATACGCAGTATTTT.

The rearrangement joins TRBV5-1 to TRBJ2-1; weak D call: TRBD1 (5 bases). CDR3 length equals 15 residues. Germline values: CDR1 SGHRS, CDR2 YFSETQ. Trimming took 4 bases from V and 6 from J, leaving 17 bases between them. DNA for the CDR3: TGCGCCAGCAGCACCGGGCCAGGGTCGGTCAATGAGCAGTTCTTC. Its protein product is CASSTGPGSVNEQFF.

The chain has TRBV18 and TRBJ2-1; the match to TRBD1 covers 9 bases. Germline CDR1 is KGHSH and CDR2 is LQKENI. V dropped 2 bases and J dropped 7; count of bases not matched to a gene: 9. The CDR3 consists of 16 residues. The CDR3 sequence: CASSPKQGAFGNEQFF. The CDR3 nucleotides read TGTGCCAGCTCACCAAAACAGGGGGCTTTTGGGAATGAGCAGTTCTTC.

The rearrangement joins TRBV2 to TRBJ1-5, with TRBD1 matching 8 bases. V lost 7 bases, J lost 6 bases, and 5 bases stayed unmatched. The germline gives CDR1 SNHLY, CDR2 FYNNEI. The CDR3 has 13 amino acids. This CDR3 reads CASKTGTGQPQHF. DNA of the CDR3: TGTGCCAGCAAGACCGGGACAGGTCAGCCCCAGCATTTT. The variable domain in full, with the rest retrieved from reference TRBV2 and TRBJ1-5, is EPEVTQTPSHQVTQMGQEVILRCVPISNHLYFYWYRQILGQKVEFLVSFYNNEISEKSEIFDDQFSVERPDGSNFTLKIRSTKLEDSAMYFCASKTGTGQPQHFGDGTRLSIL.

The genes are TRBV19 and TRBJ2-7, with 8 bases identical to TRBD2. Germline-derived CDR1 and CDR2 are LNHDA and SQIVND (reference sequence). With V trimmed by 7 bases and J by 0 bases, 5 bases remained unmatched. The CDR3 extends over 14 amino acids. CDR3 nucleotide sequence: TGTGCCAGTACCCCGACTAGCGACTCCTACGAGCAGTACTTC. Protein sequence: CASTPTSDSYEQYF. The variable domain in full, with the rest retrieved from reference TRBV19 and TRBJ2-7, is DGGITQSPKYLFRKEGQNVTLSCEQNLNHDAMYWYRQDPGQGLRLIYYSQIVNDFQKGDIAEGYSVSREKKESFPLTVTSAQKNPTAFYLCASTPTSDSYEQYFGPGTRLTVT.

The rearrangement uses TRBV29-1 and TRBJ1-2; D gene uncertain. Germline-derived CDR1 and CDR2 are SQVTM and ANQGSEA. V shed 6 bases and J shed 0 bases, with 14 bases lying between them. The CDR3 spans 14 residues. The CDR3 bases are TGCAGCGTGGGCGGCGGGGATTCTAACTATGGCTACACCTTC. Amino acids: CSVGGGDSNYGYTF.

The genes are TRBV6-6 and TRBJ2-7, with TRBD1 matching over 9 bases. The CDR3 runs to 14 residues. Germline CDR1 and CDR2: MNHNY and SVGAGI (reference sequence). The trim removed 10 bases at V and 2 bases at J, leaving 9 bases unmatched. The CDR3 loop reads CATRRGQGTYEQYF. CDR3 DNA sequence: TGTGCCACCCGGAGGGGACAGGGAACCTACGAGCAGTACTTC.

CDR3 sequence (DNA): TGTGCCAGCAGTATACCAGGGGGCGCAAATAATGGCTACACCTTC. Protein sequence: CASSIPGGANNGYTF. The chain has TRBV28 and TRBJ1-2; TRBD1 aligns across 8 bases. Germline lookup yields CDR1 MDHEN and CDR2 SYDVKM. The trim removed 5 bases at V and 6 bases at J, leaving 11 bases unmatched. This CDR3 contains 15 residues.